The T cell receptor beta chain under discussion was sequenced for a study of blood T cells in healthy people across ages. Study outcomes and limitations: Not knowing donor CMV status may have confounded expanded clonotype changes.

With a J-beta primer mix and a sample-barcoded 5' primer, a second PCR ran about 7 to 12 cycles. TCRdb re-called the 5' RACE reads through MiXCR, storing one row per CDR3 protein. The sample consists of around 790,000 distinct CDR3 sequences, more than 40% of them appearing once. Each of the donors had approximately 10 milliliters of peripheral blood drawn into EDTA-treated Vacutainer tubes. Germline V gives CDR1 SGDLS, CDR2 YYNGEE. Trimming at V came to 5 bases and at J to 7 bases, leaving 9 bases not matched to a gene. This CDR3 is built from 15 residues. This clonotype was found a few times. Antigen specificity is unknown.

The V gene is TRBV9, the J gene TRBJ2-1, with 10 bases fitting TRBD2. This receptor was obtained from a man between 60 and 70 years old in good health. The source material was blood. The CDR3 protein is CASSRSGGYMNEQFF. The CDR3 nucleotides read TGTGCCAGCAGTCGTAGCGGGGGGTACATGAATGAGCAGTTCTTC. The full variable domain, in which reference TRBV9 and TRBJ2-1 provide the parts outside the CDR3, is DSGVTQTPKHLITATGQRVTLRCSPRSGDLSVYWYQQSLDQGLQFLIQYYNGEERAKGNILERFSAQQFPDLHSELNLSSLELGDSALYFCASSRSGGYMNEQFFGPGTRLTVL.